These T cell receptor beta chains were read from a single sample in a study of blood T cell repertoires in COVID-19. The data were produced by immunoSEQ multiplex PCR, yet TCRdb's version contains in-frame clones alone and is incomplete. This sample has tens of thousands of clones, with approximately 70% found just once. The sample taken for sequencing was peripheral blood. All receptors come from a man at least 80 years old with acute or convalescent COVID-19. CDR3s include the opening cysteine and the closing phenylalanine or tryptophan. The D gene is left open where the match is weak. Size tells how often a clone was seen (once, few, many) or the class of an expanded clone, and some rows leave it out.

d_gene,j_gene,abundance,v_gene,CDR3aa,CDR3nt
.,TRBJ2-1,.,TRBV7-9,CASSVTGYDEQFF,TGTGCCAGCAGCGTTACAGGGTACGATGAGCAGTTCTTC
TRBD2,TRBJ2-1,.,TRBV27,CASILPTSGVYNEQFF,TGTGCCAGCATACTCCCAACTAGCGGGGTTTACAATGAGCAGTTCTTC
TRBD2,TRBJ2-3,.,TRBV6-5,CASKRLAGSTDTQYF,TGTGCCAGCAAAAGACTAGCGGGATCCACAGATACGCAGTATTTT
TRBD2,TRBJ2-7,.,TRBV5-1,CASSFIPGLAAYEQYF,TGCGCCAGCAGCTTCATACCGGGACTAGCGGCCTACGAGCAGTACTTC
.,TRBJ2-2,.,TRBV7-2,CASILGDLGTGELFF,TGTGCCAGCATCCTGGGTGACCTCGGGACCGGGGAGCTGTTTTTT
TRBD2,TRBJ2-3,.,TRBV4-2,CASSQEVTSGRRTDTQYF,TGTGCCAGCAGCCAAGAGGTGACTAGCGGGAGAAGAACAGATACGCAGTATTTT
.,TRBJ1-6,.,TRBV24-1,CATLNPGSYNSPLHF,TGTGCCACCCTGAACCCGGGATCCTATAATTCACCCCTCCACTTT
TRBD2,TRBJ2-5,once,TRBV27,CASWGGEEETQYF,TGTGCCAGCTGGGGGGGGGAGGAAGAGACCCAGTACTTC
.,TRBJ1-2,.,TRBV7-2,CASSQDYRVGYTF,TGTGCCAGCAGCCAAGATTACAGGGTTGGCTACACCTTC
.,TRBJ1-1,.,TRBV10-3,CAISGRDTEAFF,TGTGCCATCAGTGGTCGGGACACTGAAGCTTTCTTT
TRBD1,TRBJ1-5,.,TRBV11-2,CASSPDRGDQPQHF,TGTGCCAGCAGCCCCGACAGGGGGGATCAGCCCCAGCATTTT
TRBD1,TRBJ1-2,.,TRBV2,CASIENRGANYGYTF,TGTGCCAGTATCGAGAACAGGGGAGCCAACTATGGCTACACCTTC
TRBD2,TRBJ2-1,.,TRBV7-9,CASSTYSSGSVNEQFF,TGTGCCAGCAGCACATACTCTAGCGGGAGTGTTAATGAGCAGTTCTTC
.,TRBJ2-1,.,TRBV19,CASSIKKGEWGRRNEQFF,TGTGCCAGTAGTATAAAAAAGGGGGAGTGGGGGCGAAGGAATGAGCAGTTCTTC
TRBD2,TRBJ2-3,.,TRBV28,CASSRAGGPVTDTQYF,TGTGCCAGCAGTAGAGCGGGAGGGCCGGTCACAGATACGCAGTATTTT
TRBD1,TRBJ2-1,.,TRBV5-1,CASSFYRGDEQFF,TGCGCCAGCAGCTTCTACAGGGGCGATGAGCAGTTCTTC
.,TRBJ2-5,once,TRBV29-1,CSVSDPGSKYF,TGCAGCGTTTCCGACCCCGGGAGCAAGTACTTC
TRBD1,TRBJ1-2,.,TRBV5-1,CASSGTGGGYGYTF,TGCGCCAGCAGCGGGACAGGGGGCGGCTATGGCTACACCTTC
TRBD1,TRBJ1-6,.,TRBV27,CASSILPWDRLHF,TGTGCCAGCAGTATCCTACCTTGGGACAGGCTCCACTTT
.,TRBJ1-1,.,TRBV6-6,CASRDQGNTEAFF,TGTGCCAGCAGAGACCAGGGGAACACTGAAGCTTTCTTT
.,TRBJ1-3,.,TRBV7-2,CASSPATGASGNTIYF,TGTGCCAGCAGCCCTGCGACAGGTGCCTCTGGAAACACCATATATTTT
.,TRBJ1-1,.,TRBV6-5,CASSIRQVNTEAFF,TGTGCCAGCAGTATCCGACAGGTGAACACTGAAGCTTTCTTT
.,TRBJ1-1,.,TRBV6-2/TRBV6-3,CASSPQGRKAEAFF,TGTGCCAGCAGTCCCCAGGGTCGGAAGGCTGAAGCTTTCTTT
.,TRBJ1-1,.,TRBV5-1,CASSLEGPPYTEAFF,TGCGCCAGCAGCTTAGAGGGTCCCCCATACACTGAAGCTTTCTTT
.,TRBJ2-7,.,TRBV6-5,CASSLQGLGVYEQYF,TGTGCCAGCAGTCTCCAGGGGCTGGGGGTCTACGAGCAGTACTTC
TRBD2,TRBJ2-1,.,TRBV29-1,CSVHLAVKYNEQFF,TGCAGCGTCCATCTAGCGGTCAAATACAATGAGCAGTTCTTC
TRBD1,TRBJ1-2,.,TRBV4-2,CASSLTGGDYGYTF,TGTGCCAGCAGCCTCACAGGGGGCGACTATGGCTACACCTTC
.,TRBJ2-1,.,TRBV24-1,CATSDHQTGRYNEQFF,TGTGCCACCAGTGATCATCAAACCGGGAGATACAATGAGCAGTTCTTC
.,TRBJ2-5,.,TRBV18,CASSPQTGPQETQYF,TGTGCCAGCTCACCACAGACAGGCCCCCAAGAGACCCAGTACTTC
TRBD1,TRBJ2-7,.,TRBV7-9,CASSLLDRTYEQYF,TGTGCCAGCAGCCTGTTGGACAGGACCTACGAGCAGTACTTC
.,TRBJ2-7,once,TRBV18,CASSPGGTEQYF,TGTGCCAGCTCACCAGGAGGAACCGAGCAGTACTTC
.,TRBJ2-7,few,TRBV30,CAWSVGGGIYEQYF,TGTGCCTGGAGTGTAGGGGGAGGGATCTACGAGCAGTACTTC
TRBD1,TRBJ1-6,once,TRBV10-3,CAISGGQGGELESPLHF,TGTGCCATCAGTGGGGGACAGGGAGGAGAATTAGAGTCACCCCTCCACTTT
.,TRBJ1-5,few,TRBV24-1,CATSETRGDQPQHF,TGTGCCACCAGTGAAACTCGGGGGGATCAGCCCCAGCATTTT
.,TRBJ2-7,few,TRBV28,CASSSPTGQPTIYEQYF,TGTGCCAGCAGTTCTCCCACTGGACAGCCGACTATCTACGAGCAGTACTTC
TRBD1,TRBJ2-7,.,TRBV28,CASSNGTASYEQYF,TGTGCCAGCAGTAATGGGACAGCCTCCTACGAGCAGTACTTC
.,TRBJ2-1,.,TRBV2,CASSDPLAANEQFF,TGTGCCAGCAGCGATCCACTAGCAGCCAATGAGCAGTTCTTC
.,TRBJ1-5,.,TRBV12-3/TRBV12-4,CASSPDSNQPQHF,TGTGCCAGCAGTCCAGATAGCAATCAGCCCCAGCATTTT
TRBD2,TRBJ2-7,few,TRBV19,CASSILAGTYEQYF,TGTGCCAGTAGTATCCTAGCGGGTACATACGAGCAGTACTTC
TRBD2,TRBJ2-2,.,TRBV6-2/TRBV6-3,CASSYFTSAHTGELFF,TGTGCCAGCAGTTACTTCACTAGCGCTCATACCGGGGAGCTGTTTTTT
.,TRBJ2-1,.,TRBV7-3,CASSSVSSSYNEQFF,TGTGCCAGCAGCTCGGTGTCGAGCTCCTACAATGAGCAGTTCTTC
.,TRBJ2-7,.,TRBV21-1,CASSTDSLDRSYEQYF,TGTGCCAGCAGCACCGATTCCCTTGACAGGAGCTACGAGCAGTACTTC
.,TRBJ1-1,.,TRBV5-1,CASSHGQPLNTEAFF,TGCGCCAGCAGCCATGGACAACCATTGAACACTGAAGCTTTCTTT
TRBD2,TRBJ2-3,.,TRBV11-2,CASSSGGTAKMQYF,TGTGCCAGCAGCTCGGGGGGGACTGCCAAAATGCAGTATTTT
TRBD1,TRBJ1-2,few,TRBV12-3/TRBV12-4,CASSPGTGYGYTF,TGTGCCAGCAGTCCCGGGACAGGGTATGGCTACACCTTC
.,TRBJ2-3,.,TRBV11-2,CASSREATDTQYF,TGTGCCAGCAGCCGTGAGGCCACAGATACGCAGTATTTT
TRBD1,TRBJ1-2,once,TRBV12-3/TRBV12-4,CASSGDSYGYTF,TGTGCCAGCAGTGGGGACAGCTATGGCTACACCTTC
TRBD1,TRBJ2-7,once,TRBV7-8,CASSYRDRGLYVEQYF,TGTGCCAGCAGCTACCGGGACAGGGGTCTATACGTCGAGCAGTACTTC
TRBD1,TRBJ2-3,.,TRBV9,CASSSGQVGDTQYF,TGTGCCAGCAGCTCCGGACAGGTGGGGGATACGCAGTATTTT